The rows below give T cell receptor beta chains drawn from one sample of a study of response to subunit inactivated influenza vaccine. From the RT-PCR reads, TCRdb called clonotypes with MiXCR, one entry per CDR3 protein. The sample consists of hundreds of thousands of distinct CDR3 sequences, 14% of them appearing once. Sample: PBMCs from blood, taken around 14 days before vaccination. These receptors all stem from a man aged 45 to 65 who received an inactivated influenza vaccine. Each CDR3 is given with its conserved first and last residue. Each record gives: clone size, V gene, J gene, D gene, CDR3 DNA, CDR3 protein. The D gene is left open where the match is weak. Only part of the rows carry a size: once, few, many, or a class if the clone is expanded.

.	TRBV10-2	TRBJ2-2	TRBD2	TGCGCCAGCAGTGGAGCTAGCGGTCATTCGGAGCTGTTTTTT	CASSGASGHSELFF
few	TRBV27	TRBJ1-2	TRBD1	TGTGCCAGCAGGGACAGGGTTACTGATGGCTACACCTTC	CASRDRVTDGYTF
few	TRBV28	TRBJ2-7	.	TGTGCCAGCAGCCGATCCACACTCTACGAGCAGTACTTC	CASSRSTLYEQYF
.	TRBV5-1	TRBJ2-7	TRBD1	TGCGCCAGCAGCTTGGGAACGACAGGGGGTTACGAGCAGTACTTC	CASSLGTTGGYEQYF
many	TRBV25-1	TRBJ1-1	.	TGTGCCAGCAGTGACGCAGGGAGGAACACTGAAGCTTTCTTT	CASSDAGRNTEAFF
many	TRBV5-1	TRBJ1-1	TRBD1	TGCGCCAGCAGAGGGGGCGGCAAATTGAACACTGAAGCTTTCTTT	CASRGGGKLNTEAFF
many	TRBV29-1	TRBJ2-1	.	TGCAGCGTGACCAGGGAAAGCGGCTCCTACAATGAGCAGTTCTTC	CSVTRESGSYNEQFF
few	TRBV4-3	TRBJ2-7	.	TGCGCCAGCAGCGTAAGACCTTGGGCGGTCGACGAGCAGTACTTC	CASSVRPWAVDEQYF
.	TRBV29-1	TRBJ2-2	.	TGCAGCGTTGAAGTAACAACCGGGGAGCTGTTTTTT	CSVEVTTGELFF
.	TRBV7-9	TRBJ2-5	.	TGTGCCAGCAGAAACAAAGAGACCCAGTACTTC	CASRNKETQYF
.	TRBV6-2/TRBV6-3	TRBJ2-1	.	TGTGCCAGCAGTTACTCGACGGGGGGCCCTTTATACAATGAGCAGTTCTTC	CASSYSTGGPLYNEQFF
many	TRBV11-2	TRBJ1-2	.	TGTGCCAGCAGCTTAGATGCAGACTCTAACTATGGCTACACCTTC	CASSLDADSNYGYTF
.	TRBV6-5	TRBJ2-2	TRBD2	TGTGCCAGCAGGCTACTAGCGGGAGCGAACACCGGGGAGCTGTTTTTT	CASRLLAGANTGELFF
many	TRBV5-1	TRBJ2-1	TRBD2	TGCGCCAGCAGCGAAGGGACGACTAGCGGGAGACTCAATGAGCAGTTCTTC	CASSEGTTSGRLNEQFF
many	TRBV12-3/TRBV12-4	TRBJ1-1	.	TGTGCCAGCAGTCGGGGGGCTGAGAACACTGAAGCTTTCTTT	CASSRGAENTEAFF
few	TRBV20-1	TRBJ2-5	TRBD1	TGCAGTGGACGGGACAGAGAGACCCAGTACTTC	CSGRDRETQYF
few	TRBV7-2	TRBJ2-1	.	TGTGCCAGCAGAAGTGGGTCGGGTTACAATGAGCAGTTCTTC	CASRSGSGYNEQFF
few	TRBV20-1	TRBJ2-5	TRBD2	TGCAGTGCTAGAGATGGAGGACTAGCGGGGCAAGAGACCCAGTACTTC	CSARDGGLAGQETQYF